The 30 T cell receptor beta chains given below trace back to one sample, sequenced in a study of siplizumab effects on memory and regulatory T cells. Measured with immunoSEQ multiplex PCR; TCRdb has only the in-frame clones, and not every one. The sample records some 97,000 clones, roughly 94% being singletons. The specimen sequenced was Tregs sorted from blood. The source of these receptors is a human donor in good health.

V and J are TRBV21-1 and TRBJ2-1. TRBV21-1 is a recognized pseudogene. This CDR3 is built from 14 residues. CDR3 sequence reads: CASSFGTENRSQFF. CDR3 nucleotides: TGTGCCAGCAGTTTTGGGACCGAGAACAGATCGCAGTTCTTC.

This chain joins TRBV11-3 and TRBJ2-1; D is possibly TRBD2 (5 bases). The V end was cut by 1 base, the J end by 9 bases, with 10 bases between. This CDR3 comprises 13 residues. Germline V gene sequence: CDR1 SGHNT, CDR2 YENEEA. CDR3 coding DNA: TGTGCCAGCAGCTTAGGAGGGTATTTTGAGCAGTTCTTC. Residues: CASSLGGYFEQFF. Complete variable domain (other parts from reference TRBV11-3 and TRBJ2-1): EAGVVQSPRYKIIEKKQPVAFWCNPISGHNTLYWYLQNLGQGPELLIRYENEEAVDDSQLPKDRFSAERLKGVDSTLKIQPAELGDSAVYLCASSLGGYFEQFFGPGTRLTVL.

A single count supports this clone. The CDR3 loop reads CASSLKVVEGTDTQYF. Here the CDR3 DNA reads TGTGCCAGCAGCTTGAAGGTAGTAGAAGGCACAGATACGCAGTATTTT. The chain combines TRBV5-4 with TRBJ2-3; D not resolved. The CDR3 spans 16 residues. In germline, CDR1 is SGHNT, CDR2 YYREEE (reference sequence). V lost 1 base and J 1 base, leaving 13 bases between the germline ends.

The DNA for the CDR3 is TGTGCCACCAGCACCAGGAACTATGGCTACACCTTC. Protein sequence: CATSTRNYGYTF. The J gene is TRBJ1-2, the V gene TRBV15; no clear D. CDR3 size: 12 residues. The V end was cut by 4 bases, the J end by 2 bases, with 5 bases between. The germline V gene encodes CDR1 LNHNV and CDR2 YYDKDF (reference sequence).

The chain has TRBV27 and TRBJ1-5, with TRBD1 identical over 12 bases. Germline V gene lookup returns CDR1 MNHEY and CDR2 SMNVEV (reference sequence). The CDR3 consists of 16 residues. Losses at the gene ends were 5 bases for V and 5 bases for J; bases not matched to a gene: 7. DNA of the CDR3: TGTGCCAGCAGTCCCTCCGGGACAGGGGGCCATCAGCCCCAGCATTTT. Translation: CASSPSGTGGHQPQHF.

The chain combines TRBV6-6 with TRBJ2-1; 7 bases line up with TRBD2. The CDR3 is made up of 14 amino acids. Trimming at V came to 6 bases and at J to 9 bases, leaving 11 bases not matched to a gene. Germline CDR1 MNHNY, CDR2 SVGAGI (reference sequence). CDR3 in DNA: TGTGCCAGCAGAGGGGCGGGAGTTAATCCTGAGCAGTTCTTC. As protein: CASRGAGVNPEQFF.

V and J are TRBV7-9 and TRBJ1-4; no clear D. The CDR3 length is 14 residues. Germline V gene data show CDR1 as SEHNR and CDR2 as FQNEAQ (reference sequence). The ends were cut back, 6 bases at V and 3 bases at J, with 11 bases in the middle. This chain's CDR3 is CASSHWGANEKLFF. CDR3 bases: TGTGCCAGCAGTCACTGGGGAGCTAATGAAAAACTGTTTTTT.

V is TRBV5-4 and J is TRBJ1-2; D not resolved. Per germline, CDR1 SGHNT and CDR2 YYREEE (reference sequence). V lost 0 bases to trimming and J lost 4 bases, with 19 bases between them. The CDR3 is 17 residues long. CDR3 amino acids: CASSLAASLPGVYGYTF. CDR3 nucleotide sequence: TGTGCCAGCAGCTTGGCCGCCTCTTTGCCAGGCGTCTATGGCTACACCTTC.

V usage is TRBV7-6 and J usage is TRBJ1-3; a possible D gene is TRBD1 (6 bases). Germline assignment: CDR1 SGHVS and CDR2 FNYEAQ. V was pared by 5 bases and J by 3 bases, with 20 bases between. This CDR3 region has 17 residues. The DNA of the CDR3 is TGTGCCAGCAGCAACCCCCACCAAGACAGGAGTGGAAACACCATATATTTT. Protein product: CASSNPHQDRSGNTIYF. The variable domain in full, completed from reference TRBV7-6 and TRBJ1-3, reads GAGVSQSPRYKVTKRGQDVALRCDPISGHVSLYWYRQALGQGPEFLTYFNYEAQQDKSGLPNDRFSAERPEGSISTLTIQRTEQRDSAMYRCASSNPHQDRSGNTIYFGEGSWLTVV.

The chain employs TRBV13 and TRBJ2-7; the match to TRBD1 covers 9 bases. The CDR3 runs to 12 residues. Unmatched junction bases numbered 1, after V lost 6 bases and J lost 4 bases. From germline, CDR1 is PRHDT and CDR2 FYEKMQ (reference sequence). The CDR3, as DNA: TGTGCCAGCAGTGGACAGGGGTACGAGCAGTACTTC. This sequence encodes CASSGQGYEQYF.

This clone has only one observation. The V and J genes are TRBV5-4 and TRBJ2-1, with TRBD2 as a possible D gene (6 bases). V was trimmed by 0 bases and J by 0 bases, leaving 10 bases between them. The length of the CDR3 is 16 residues. Germline V lookup: CDR1 SGHNT, CDR2 YYREEE (reference sequence). The CDR3 is CASSLDTGSSYNEQFF. CDR3 bases: TGTGCCAGCAGCTTGGACACCGGGAGCTCCTACAATGAGCAGTTCTTC. The complete variable domain, with remaining parts taken from reference TRBV5-4 and TRBJ2-1, reads ETGVTQSPTHLIKTRGQQVTLRCSSQSGHNTVSWYQQALGQGPQFIFQYYREEENGRGNFPPRFSGLQFPNYSSELNVNALELDDSALYLCASSLDTGSSYNEQFFGPGTRLTVL.

The chain recombines TRBV10-3 with TRBJ2-7, with 7 bases lining up with TRBD1. Losses at the gene ends were 10 bases for V and 2 bases for J; bases not matched to a gene: 11. The CDR3 runs to 14 residues. Germline V CDR1 and CDR2: ENHRY, SYGVKD. Written as DNA, the CDR3 is TGTGCCACGAAAACAGGGGTAACTACCTACGAGCAGTACTTC. Protein sequence: CATKTGVTTYEQYF.

V and J are TRBV4-1 and TRBJ2-7; unclear D gene. Germline assignment: CDR1 MGHRA and CDR2 YSYEKL. The CDR3 length is 13 residues. The germline V and J ends were trimmed by 0 bases and 6 bases, with 9 bases remaining between them. The CDR3 DNA reads as TGCGCCAGCAGCCAAGACTGGGGAAGCGAGCAGTACTTC. It translates to CASSQDWGSEQYF.

The chain has TRBV7-2 and TRBJ2-7; 9 nucleotides line up with TRBD1. There are 14 residues in the CDR3. V gave up 5 bases and J gave up 3 bases; unmatched junction bases: 5. Germline values: CDR1 SGHTA, CDR2 FQGNSA. CDR3 protein: CASSKQGASYEQYF. In DNA, the CDR3 is TGTGCCAGCAGCAAACAGGGGGCAAGCTACGAGCAGTACTTC.

This chain uses TRBV29-1 with TRBJ2-3; D is undetermined. Trimming removed 7 bases at V and 4 bases at J, with 18 bases between. The CDR3 consists of 14 residues. Germline-derived CDR1 and CDR2 are SQVTM and ANQGSEA. CDR3 in amino acids: CSAYKAKQADTQYF. The CDR3 DNA follows: TGCAGCGCCTACAAGGCGAAGCAGGCAGATACGCAGTATTTT.

The chain combines TRBV28 with TRBJ1-4; D gene ambiguous. The V end was cut by 4 bases, the J end by 4 bases, with 13 bases between. Germline lookup yields CDR1 MDHEN and CDR2 SYDVKM. The CDR3 has 15 residues. The CDR3 protein is CASSSPPQHNEKLFF. Written as DNA, the CDR3 is TGTGCCAGCAGTTCTCCCCCCCAGCATAATGAAAAACTGTTTTTT. Full variable domain (outside the CDR3, taken from reference TRBV28 and TRBJ1-4): DVKVTQSSRYLVKRTGEKVFLECVQDMDHENMFWYRQDPGLGLRLIYFSYDVKMKEKGDIPEGYSVSREKKERFSLILESASTNQTSMYLCASSSPPQHNEKLFFGSGTQLSVL.

This chain joins TRBV25-1 and TRBJ2-2; the match to TRBD2 covers 10 bases. The length of the CDR3 is 17 residues. CDR1 is MGHDK, CDR2 SYGVNS, per germline. The J segment lost 2 bases and the V segment lost 0 bases, leaving 3 bases of the junction unmatched. The CDR3 reads CASSEYPSGSNTGELFF. The CDR3 bases are TGTGCCAGCAGTGAATACCCTAGCGGGAGCAACACCGGGGAGCTGTTTTTT. Full variable domain (remainder filled in from reference TRBV25-1 and TRBJ2-2): EADIYQTPRYLVIGTGKKITLECSQTMGHDKMYWYQQDPGMELHLIHYSYGVNSTEKGDLSSESTVSRIRTEHFPLTLESARPSHTSQYLCASSEYPSGSNTGELFFGEGSRLTVL.

V and J are TRBV27 and TRBJ1-1; TRBD1 aligns across 7 bases. The CDR3 sequence is 15 residues long. The V gene end was trimmed by 3 bases and the J gene end by 4 bases; junction bases not matched to a gene: 8. Per the germline V gene, CDR1 is MNHEY and CDR2 is SMNVEV (reference sequence). CDR3 sequence: CASSFFPRQGTEAFF. In DNA form, the CDR3 reads TGTGCCAGCAGTTTTTTTCCCAGACAGGGCACTGAAGCTTTCTTT.

This clone was seen only a few times. The DNA for the CDR3 is TGTGCCAGCAGCTTAGAAGGAGGGGGCGGCTACACCTTC. This gives the protein CASSLEGGGGYTF. The V call is TRBV7-9, the J call TRBJ1-2; TRBD1 agrees at 7 bases. Trimming cost V 1 base and J 8 bases; bases outside gene matches: 4. Germline CDR1 SEHNR, CDR2 FQNEAQ (reference sequence). This CDR3 has 13 residues.

This chain links TRBV5-1 with TRBJ1-4; 11 positions agree with TRBD1. CDR3 length: 14 amino acids. The germline V gene has CDR1 SGHRS and CDR2 YFSETQ. With 4 bases clipped from V and 7 bases from J, the junction kept 3 bases outside the gene matches. This CDR3 reads CASSPGQGVEKLFF. Written as DNA, the CDR3 is TGCGCCAGCAGCCCGGGACAGGGGGTTGAAAAACTGTTTTTT. The entire variable domain, with the rest obtained from reference TRBV5-1 and TRBJ1-4, is as follows: KAGVTQTPRYLIKTRGQQVTLSCSPISGHRSVSWYQQTPGQGLQFLFEYFSETQRNKGNFPGRFSGRQFSNSRSEMNVSTLELGDSALYLCASSPGQGVEKLFFGSGTQLSVL.

The genes are TRBV5-1 and TRBJ2-2; D remains ambiguous. The V end lost 1 base, the J end lost 0 bases, and 16 bases lay between the germline ends. CDR1 is SGHRS, CDR2 YFSETQ, per germline. CDR3 length equals 18 residues. The DNA for the CDR3 is TGCGCCAGCAGCTTGTCCGTGGTACAGAGCGCGAACACCGGGGAGCTGTTTTTT. It translates to CASSLSVVQSANTGELFF.

This chain uses TRBV7-2 with TRBJ2-1, with TRBD2 matching 7 bases. The CDR3 totals 16 residues. Per the germline V gene, CDR1 is SGHTA and CDR2 is FQGNSA. Trimming took 0 bases from V and 0 from J; bases not matched to a gene: 2. The CDR3 DNA reads TGTGCCAGCAGCTTAGCCCTAGCGGCCTCCTACAATGAGCAGTTCTTC. Its translation: CASSLALAASYNEQFF.

The chain joins TRBV5-1 to TRBJ2-1; no clear D. Trimming took off 0 bases at V and 7 bases at J, with 14 bases between the two ends. Germline V gene sequence: CDR1 SGHRS, CDR2 YFSETQ. This CDR3 spans 15 amino acids. CDR3 in amino acids: CASSLEGSARNEQFF. The CDR3 DNA reads as TGCGCCAGCAGCTTGGAGGGTTCTGCTCGGAATGAGCAGTTCTTC.

V usage is TRBV19 and J usage is TRBJ2-5; no clear D. Trimming stripped 3 bases from V and 5 bases from J, with 10 bases between. CDR3 length: 13 residues. Germline V gene lookup returns CDR1 LNHDA and CDR2 SQIVND (reference sequence). The CDR3 is CASSIKGRETQYF. For the CDR3, the DNA is TGTGCCAGTAGTATTAAGGGTAGGGAGACCCAGTACTTC.

This clone came up once. The chain has TRBV2 and TRBJ1-4; D is ambiguous. The germline CDR1 and CDR2 sequences are SNHLY and FYNNEI. The V end was cut by 6 bases, the J end by 5 bases, with 7 bases between. This CDR3 is built from 12 residues. The CDR3 spells CASRVGNEKLFF. The CDR3, as DNA: TGTGCCAGCAGGGTCGGGAATGAAAAACTGTTTTTT.

The V gene is TRBV29-1, the J gene TRBJ2-1; TRBD1 or TRBD2 may be the D gene (5 bases each). V was clipped by 3 bases and J by 5 bases, with 11 bases between them. The V gene's germline CDR1 is SQVTM and CDR2 ANQGSEA. The CDR3 contains 13 residues. CDR3 protein: CSVDGLGDNEQFF. In DNA, the CDR3 is TGCAGCGTTGACGGGTTGGGGGACAATGAGCAGTTCTTC.

The V call is TRBV7-9, the J call TRBJ2-6; D remains unclear. The germline gives CDR1 SEHNR, CDR2 FQNEAQ (reference sequence). This CDR3 region has 13 residues. V lost 11 bases and J lost 0, with 8 bases in between. CDR3 nucleotide sequence: TGTGCCGCCACCAACTCTGGGGCCAACGTCCTGACTTTC. Residues: CAATNSGANVLTF.

V is TRBV7-9 and J is TRBJ2-7, with 7 nucleotides matching TRBD2. The germline gives CDR1 SEHNR, CDR2 FQNEAQ (reference sequence). With V trimmed by 5 bases and J by 2 bases, 3 bases remained unmatched. The CDR3 loop spans 13 amino acids. The CDR3 reads CASSRTRAYEQYF. In nucleotides, the CDR3 is TGTGCCAGCAGCCGGACTAGGGCCTACGAGCAGTACTTC.

This chain joins TRBV18 and TRBJ2-5; 8 bases line up with TRBD2. V lost 3 bases and J lost 2; bases outside the gene matches: 5. Germline values: CDR1 KGHSH, CDR2 LQKENI. The CDR3 contains 15 residues. The CDR3 nucleotides are TGTGCCAGCTCACCGCGACTAGCGTATCAAGAGACCCAGTACTTC. Translated: CASSPRLAYQETQYF.

This sequence joins TRBV28 and TRBJ2-1, with 7 bases that match TRBD2. Trimming cost V 2 bases and J 3 bases; bases outside gene matches: 13. The CDR3 is made up of 18 amino acids. Germline CDR1 and CDR2: MDHEN and SYDVKM. The CDR3 is CASSLPLGASGIYNEQFF. The CDR3 coding sequence is TGTGCCAGCAGTTTACCTCTCGGGGCGAGCGGGATCTACAATGAGCAGTTCTTC. The complete variable domain, with remaining parts taken from reference TRBV28 and TRBJ2-1, reads DVKVTQSSRYLVKRTGEKVFLECVQDMDHENMFWYRQDPGLGLRLIYFSYDVKMKEKGDIPEGYSVSREKKERFSLILESASTNQTSMYLCASSLPLGASGIYNEQFFGPGTRLTVL.